The rows below give T cell receptor beta chains drawn from one sample of a study of response to subunit inactivated influenza vaccine. TCRdb independently ran MiXCR on the RT-PCR reads; one entry per CDR3 protein. The sample has over 150,000 distinct CDR3 sequences; approximately 15% are singletons. The material was CD8+ T cells sorted from PBMCs, obtained 5 to 6 days after vaccination. The receptors were gathered from a middle-aged man who received an inactivated influenza vaccine. CDR3s include the opening cysteine and the closing phenylalanine or tryptophan. A D gene is named only where the DNA matches it firmly. Only some rows state a clone size, as once, few, many or a class for expanded clones.

J: TRBJ2-5; size: -; D: TRBD1; V: TRBV15; DNA: TGTGCCACCAGCATAAACAGGGGTTTCGAGACCCAGTACTTC; CDR3: CATSINRGFETQYF
J: TRBJ2-2; size: few; D: TRBD1; V: TRBV5-1; DNA: TGCGCCAGTAGGGACAGGGGGCGCGACACCGGGGAGCTGTTTTTT; CDR3: CASRDRGRDTGELFF
J: TRBJ2-6; size: few; D: -; V: TRBV7-3; DNA: TGTGCCAGCAGCTTAGCCCCAGGGGAAAGGAGCTCTGGGGCCAACGTCCTGACTTTC; CDR3: CASSLAPGERSSGANVLTF
J: TRBJ2-3; size: few; D: TRBD1; V: TRBV11-1; DNA: TGTGCCAGCAGCTTAATCCCGACAGGGTGGGTCCCAGATACGCAGTATTTT; CDR3: CASSLIPTGWVPDTQYF
J: TRBJ2-6; size: -; D: -; V: TRBV19; DNA: TGTGCCAGTACCCAGAGGCCCGAATCTGGGGCCAACGTCCTGACTTTC; CDR3: CASTQRPESGANVLTF
J: TRBJ1-2; size: few; D: -; V: TRBV18; DNA: TGTGCCAGCTCACCCCCAGGGTCTGACTATGGCTACACCTTC; CDR3: CASSPPGSDYGYTF
J: TRBJ2-6; size: -; D: TRBD1; V: TRBV20-1; DNA: TGCAGTGCTAGAGATAGGGTGGAGGCAGGGGGATTCTCTGGGGCCAACGTCCTGACTTTC; CDR3: CSARDRVEAGGFSGANVLTF
J: TRBJ2-7; size: -; D: -; V: TRBV4-3; DNA: TGCGCCAGCAGCCAAGATATACAAGACCAATTACGCGAGCAGTACTTC; CDR3: CASSQDIQDQLREQYF
J: TRBJ2-3; size: few; D: TRBD1; V: TRBV11-2; DNA: TGTGCCAGCAGCGAAACAGGGGGCGCGTTAGATACGCAGTATTTT; CDR3: CASSETGGALDTQYF
J: TRBJ2-7; size: -; D: -; V: TRBV6-5; DNA: TGTGCCAGCAGTTTGCGGGGCCCCTACGAGCAGTACTTC; CDR3: CASSLRGPYEQYF
J: TRBJ2-7; size: few; D: TRBD2; V: TRBV4-3; DNA: TGCGCCAGCAGCCAAGGGGGCGGGAGTATCTACGAGCAGTACTTC; CDR3: CASSQGGGSIYEQYF
J: TRBJ1-2; size: -; D: TRBD1; V: TRBV6-1; DNA: TGTGCCAGCAGACCGGGGACAGGGGGCGAGTATCTCTATGGCTACACCTTC; CDR3: CASRPGTGGEYLYGYTF
J: TRBJ2-1; size: -; D: TRBD2; V: TRBV2; DNA: TGTGCCAGCAGAAAGACTAGCGGGGGAAACCTAAGGAATGAGCAGTTCTTC; CDR3: CASRKTSGGNLRNEQFF
J: TRBJ2-7; size: few; D: TRBD2; V: TRBV6-1; DNA: TGTGCCAGCAGTCTTGAGAGCGGGGATACTTACGAGCAGTACTTC; CDR3: CASSLESGDTYEQYF
J: TRBJ2-7; size: -; D: -; V: TRBV20-1; DNA: TGCAGTGCTAGGGGCGACAGCTTACGCGAGCAGTACTTC; CDR3: CSARGDSLREQYF
J: TRBJ1-3; size: -; D: -; V: TRBV7-9; DNA: TGTGCCAGCAGCGGCCTTGACAGACCTGGAAACACCATATATTTT; CDR3: CASSGLDRPGNTIYF
J: TRBJ1-5; size: -; D: -; V: TRBV10-3; DNA: TGTGCCATCAGTGAGTCAGGCGGGGGAGGCAATCAGCCCCAGCATTTT; CDR3: CAISESGGGGNQPQHF
J: TRBJ2-5; size: -; D: TRBD1; V: TRBV7-9; DNA: TGTGCCAGCAGACCCGGACAGGGTAAAGAGACCCAGTACTTC; CDR3: CASRPGQGKETQYF
J: TRBJ1-1; size: -; D: TRBD1; V: TRBV27; DNA: TGTGCCAGCAGTTTCCTCTCCCGACAGGGATGGCCCACTGAAGCTTTCTTT; CDR3: CASSFLSRQGWPTEAFF